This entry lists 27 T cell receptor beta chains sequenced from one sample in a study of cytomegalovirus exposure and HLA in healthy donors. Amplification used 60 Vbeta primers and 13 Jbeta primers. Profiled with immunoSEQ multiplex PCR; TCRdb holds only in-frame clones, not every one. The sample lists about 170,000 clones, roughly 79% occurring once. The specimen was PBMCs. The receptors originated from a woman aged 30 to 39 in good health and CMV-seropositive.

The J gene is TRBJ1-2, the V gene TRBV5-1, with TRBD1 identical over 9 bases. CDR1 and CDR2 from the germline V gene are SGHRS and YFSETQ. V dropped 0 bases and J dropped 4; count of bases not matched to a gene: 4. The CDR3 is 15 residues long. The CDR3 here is CASSLGQGVGYGYTF. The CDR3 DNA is TGCGCCAGCAGCTTGGGACAGGGGGTCGGCTATGGCTACACCTTC. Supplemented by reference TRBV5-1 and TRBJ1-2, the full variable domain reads KAGVTQTPRYLIKTRGQQVTLSCSPISGHRSVSWYQQTPGQGLQFLFEYFSETQRNKGNFPGRFSGRQFSNSRSEMNVSTLELGDSALYLCASSLGQGVGYGYTFGSGTRLTVV.

DNA of the CDR3: TGTGCCAGCGGGGTGCTAGCGGGAGACGTCAGAGGCACAGATACGCAGTATTTT. Protein: CASGVLAGDVRGTDTQYF. The V gene is TRBV7-9, the J gene TRBJ2-3, with 10 bases fitting TRBD2. V trimming: 8 bases; J trimming: 1 base; junction bases outside the gene matches: 15. Per the germline V gene, CDR1 is SEHNR and CDR2 is FQNEAQ (reference sequence). CDR3 length: 18 residues.

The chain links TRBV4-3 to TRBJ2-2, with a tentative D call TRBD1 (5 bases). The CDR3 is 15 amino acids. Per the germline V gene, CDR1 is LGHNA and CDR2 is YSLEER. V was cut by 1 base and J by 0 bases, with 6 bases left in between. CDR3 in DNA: TGCGCCAGCAGCCAAGGCAGGGCGAACACCGGGGAGCTGTTTTTT. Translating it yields CASSQGRANTGELFF.

The CDR3 DNA reads as TGTGCCAGCTCACTAACAGGGGGCGATCAGCCCCAGCATTTT. It yields the protein CASSLTGGDQPQHF. The chain combines TRBV18 with TRBJ1-5; TRBD1 matches at 9 bases. V shed 4 bases, J shed 5 bases, and the junction held 3 bases outside the gene matches. The CDR3 covers 14 residues. In germline, CDR1 is KGHSH, CDR2 LQKENI.

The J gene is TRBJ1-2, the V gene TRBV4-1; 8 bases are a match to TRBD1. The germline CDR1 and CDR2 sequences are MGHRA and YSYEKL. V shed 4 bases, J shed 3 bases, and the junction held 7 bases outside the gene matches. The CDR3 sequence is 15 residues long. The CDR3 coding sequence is TGCGCCAGCAGCCCCAGGACAGGGTCTCACTATGGCTACACCTTC. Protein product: CASSPRTGSHYGYTF.

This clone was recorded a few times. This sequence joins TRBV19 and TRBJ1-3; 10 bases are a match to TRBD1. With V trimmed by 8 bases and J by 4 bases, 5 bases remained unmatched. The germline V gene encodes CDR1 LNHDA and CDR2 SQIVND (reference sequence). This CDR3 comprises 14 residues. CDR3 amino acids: CASEPGQGGNTIYF. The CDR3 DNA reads TGTGCCAGTGAGCCGGGACAGGGGGGAAACACCATATATTTT.

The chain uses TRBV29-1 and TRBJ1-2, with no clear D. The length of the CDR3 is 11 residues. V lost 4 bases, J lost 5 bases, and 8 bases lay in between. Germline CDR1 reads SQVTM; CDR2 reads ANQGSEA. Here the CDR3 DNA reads TGCAGCGTTGGTAATCAGTATGGCTACACCTTC. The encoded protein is CSVGNQYGYTF.

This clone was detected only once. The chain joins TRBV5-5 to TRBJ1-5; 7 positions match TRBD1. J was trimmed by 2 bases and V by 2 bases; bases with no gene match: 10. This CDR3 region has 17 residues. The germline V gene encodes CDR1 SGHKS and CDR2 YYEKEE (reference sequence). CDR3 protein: CASSFGLGGWGNQPQHF. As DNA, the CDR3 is TGTGCCAGCAGCTTCGGTCTAGGGGGCTGGGGCAATCAGCCCCAGCATTTT.

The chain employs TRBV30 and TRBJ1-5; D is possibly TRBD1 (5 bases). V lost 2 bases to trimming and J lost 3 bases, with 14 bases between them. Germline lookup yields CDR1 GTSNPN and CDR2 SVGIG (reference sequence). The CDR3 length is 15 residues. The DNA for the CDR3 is TGTGCCTGGAGTCCTTGGGGCAGGCCCAATCAGCCCCAGCATTTT. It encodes CAWSPWGRPNQPQHF.

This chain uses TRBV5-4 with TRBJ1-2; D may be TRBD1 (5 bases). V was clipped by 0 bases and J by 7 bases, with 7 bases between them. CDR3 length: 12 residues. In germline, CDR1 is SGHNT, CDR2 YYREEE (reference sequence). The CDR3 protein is CASSLDGGGYTF. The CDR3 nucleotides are TGTGCCAGCAGCTTGGACGGGGGTGGCTACACCTTC.

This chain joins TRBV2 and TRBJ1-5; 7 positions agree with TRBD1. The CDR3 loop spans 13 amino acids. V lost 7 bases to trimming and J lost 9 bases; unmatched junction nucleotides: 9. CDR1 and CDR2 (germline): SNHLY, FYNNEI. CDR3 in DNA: TGTGCCAGCATGCGGGACAGCGATCGGCCCCAGCATTTT. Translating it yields CASMRDSDRPQHF.

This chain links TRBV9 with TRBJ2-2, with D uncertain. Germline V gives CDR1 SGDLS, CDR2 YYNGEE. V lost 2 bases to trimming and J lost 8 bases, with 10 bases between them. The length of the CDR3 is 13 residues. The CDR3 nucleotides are TGTGCCAGCAGCGTTACCCCACTGGGGGAGCTGTTTTTT. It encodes CASSVTPLGELFF.

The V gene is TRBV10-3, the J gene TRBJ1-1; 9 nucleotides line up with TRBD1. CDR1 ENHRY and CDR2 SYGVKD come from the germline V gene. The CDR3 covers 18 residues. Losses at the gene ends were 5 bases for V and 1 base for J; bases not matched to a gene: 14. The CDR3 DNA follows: TGTGCCATCAGTAACCCCGAGGGACAGGGCGCCGGGAACACTGAAGCTTTCTTT. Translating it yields CAISNPEGQGAGNTEAFF.

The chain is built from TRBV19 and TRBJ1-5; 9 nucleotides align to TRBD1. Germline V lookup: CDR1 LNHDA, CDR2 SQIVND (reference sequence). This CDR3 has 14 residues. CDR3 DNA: TGTGGTAGCAAACCGGGACAGGGAAATCAGCCCCAGCATTTT. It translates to CGSKPGQGNQPQHF.

This CDR3 reads CSARGSYGYTF. The CDR3 bases are TGCAGTGCTAGAGGTAGTTATGGCTACACCTTC. J is TRBJ1-2 and V is TRBV20-1; D not certain. This CDR3 is built from 11 residues. The germline gives CDR1 DFQATT, CDR2 SNEGSKA (reference sequence). V shed 1 base and J shed 5 bases, with 5 bases lying between them.

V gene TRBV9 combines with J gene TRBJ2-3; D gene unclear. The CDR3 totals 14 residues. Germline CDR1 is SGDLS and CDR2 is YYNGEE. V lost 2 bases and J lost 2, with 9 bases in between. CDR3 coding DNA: TGTGCCAGCAGCGTCAGCCAGGCCACAGATACGCAGTATTTT. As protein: CASSVSQATDTQYF.

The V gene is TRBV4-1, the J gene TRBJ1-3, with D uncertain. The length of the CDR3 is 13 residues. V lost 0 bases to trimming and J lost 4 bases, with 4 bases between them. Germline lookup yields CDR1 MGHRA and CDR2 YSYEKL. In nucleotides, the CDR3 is TGCGCCAGCAGCCAAGACCAGGGAAACACCATATATTTT. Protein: CASSQDQGNTIYF.

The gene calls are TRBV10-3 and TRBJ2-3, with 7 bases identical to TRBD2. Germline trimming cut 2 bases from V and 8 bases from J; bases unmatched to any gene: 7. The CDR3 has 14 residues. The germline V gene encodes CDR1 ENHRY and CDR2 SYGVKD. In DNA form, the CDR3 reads TGTGCCATCAGTGAGCGGGTAGGGGAGGGTACGCAGTATTTT. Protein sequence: CAISERVGEGTQYF.

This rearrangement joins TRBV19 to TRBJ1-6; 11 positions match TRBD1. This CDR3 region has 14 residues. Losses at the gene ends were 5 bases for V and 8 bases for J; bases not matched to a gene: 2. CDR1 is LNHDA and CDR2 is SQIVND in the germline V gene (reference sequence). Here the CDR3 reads CASSSGQGDSPLHF. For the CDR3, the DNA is TGTGCCAGTAGTTCGGGACAGGGGGATTCACCCCTCCACTTT.

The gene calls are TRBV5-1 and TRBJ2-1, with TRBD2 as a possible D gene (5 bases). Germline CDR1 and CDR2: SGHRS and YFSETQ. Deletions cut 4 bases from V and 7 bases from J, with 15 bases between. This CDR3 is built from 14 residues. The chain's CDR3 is CASSPPGSSNEQFF. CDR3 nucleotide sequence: TGCGCCAGCAGCCCCCCGGGGAGTTCGAATGAGCAGTTCTTC.

For the CDR3, the DNA is TGTGCCAGCATCCCCGACTCGAGCTCCTACGAGCAGTACTTC. This codes for CASIPDSSSYEQYF. The chain recombines TRBV6-6 with TRBJ2-7; unclear D gene. Germline CDR1 reads MNHNY; CDR2 reads SVGAGI (reference sequence). CDR3 size: 14 residues. Trimming stripped 7 bases from V and 0 bases from J, with 13 bases between.

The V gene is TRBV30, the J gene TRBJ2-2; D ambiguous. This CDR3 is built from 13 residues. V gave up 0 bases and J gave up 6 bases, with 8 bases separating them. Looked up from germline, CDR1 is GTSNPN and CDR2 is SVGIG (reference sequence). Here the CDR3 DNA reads TGTGCCTGGAGTGTACGGGTTGCCGGGGAGCTGTTTTTT. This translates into CAWSVRVAGELFF.

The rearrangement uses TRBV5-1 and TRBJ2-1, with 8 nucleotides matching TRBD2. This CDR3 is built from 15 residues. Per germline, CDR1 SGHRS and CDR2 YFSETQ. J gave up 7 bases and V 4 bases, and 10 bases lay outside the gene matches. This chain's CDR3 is CASSLGRGGQNEQFF. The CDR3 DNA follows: TGCGCCAGCAGCCTGGGACGGGGGGGGCAGAATGAGCAGTTCTTC.

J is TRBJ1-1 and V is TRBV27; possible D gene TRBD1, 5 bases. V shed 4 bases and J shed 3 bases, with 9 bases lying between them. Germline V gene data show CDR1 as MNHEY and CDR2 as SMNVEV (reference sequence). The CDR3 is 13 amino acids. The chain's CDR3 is CASSSSQDTEAFF. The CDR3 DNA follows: TGTGCCAGCAGTTCATCACAGGACACTGAAGCTTTCTTT.

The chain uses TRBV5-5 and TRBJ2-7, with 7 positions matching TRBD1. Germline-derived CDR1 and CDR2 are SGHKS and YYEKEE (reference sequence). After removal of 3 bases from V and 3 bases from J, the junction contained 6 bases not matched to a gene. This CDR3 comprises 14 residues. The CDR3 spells CASSSDREGYEQYF. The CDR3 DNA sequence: TGTGCCAGCAGCTCCGACAGGGAAGGCTACGAGCAGTACTTC.

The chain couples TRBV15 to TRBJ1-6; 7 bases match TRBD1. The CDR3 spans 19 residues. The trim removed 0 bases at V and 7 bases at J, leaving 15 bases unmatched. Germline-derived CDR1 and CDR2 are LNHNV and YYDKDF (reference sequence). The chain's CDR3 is CATSRDYFDTGQKNSPLHF. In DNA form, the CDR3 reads TGTGCCACCAGCAGAGATTATTTCGATACGGGACAGAAGAATTCACCCCTCCACTTT.

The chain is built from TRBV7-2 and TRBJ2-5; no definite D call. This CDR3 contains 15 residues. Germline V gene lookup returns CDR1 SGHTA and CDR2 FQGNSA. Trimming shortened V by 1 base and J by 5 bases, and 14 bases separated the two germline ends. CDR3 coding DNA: TGTGCCAGCAGCTTAGTGGCCGTGGGCGTGGAGACCCAGTACTTC. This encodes CASSLVAVGVETQYF.